One sample yielded the 15 T cell receptor beta chains listed below, sequenced in a study of identical twins. TCRdb used MiXCR to reprocess the 5' RACE reads, holding one entry per CDR3 protein. The sample contains under 900,000 distinct CDR3 sequences, about 20% of which appear only once. This sample also appeared in a second study, on T cells expressing NK-cell markers.

The material sequenced was PBMCs. The receptors were sampled from a woman aged 18-29 years in good health.

The chain has TRBV20-1 and TRBJ1-1; 8 bases match TRBD1. Germline CDR1 DFQATT, CDR2 SNEGSKA (reference sequence). CDR3 length: 14 residues. J was trimmed by 0 bases and V by 2 bases; bases with no gene match: 2. The CDR3 reads CSARSTGVNTEAFF. The CDR3 nucleotides are TGCAGTGCTAGATCGACAGGGGTGAACACTGAAGCTTTCTTT.

The gene calls are TRBV2 and TRBJ2-5; the D gene is possibly TRBD2 (5 bases). V lost 6 bases and J 9 bases, leaving 11 bases between the germline ends. CDR3 length equals 11 residues. The V gene's germline CDR1 is SNHLY and CDR2 FYNNEI. The chain's CDR3 is CASRAPEAQYF. CDR3 bases: TGTGCCAGCAGGGCCCCGGAGGCCCAGTACTTC.

This clonotype came up a few times. The chain carries TRBV20-1 and TRBJ2-7; TRBD1 agrees at 7 bases. This CDR3 is built from 14 residues. V lost 6 bases to trimming and J lost 4 bases; unmatched junction nucleotides: 12. The germline gives CDR1 DFQATT, CDR2 SNEGSKA (reference sequence). This CDR3 reads CSASQGRSVYEQYF. DNA for the CDR3: TGCAGTGCGTCACAGGGGCGAAGCGTATACGAGCAGTACTTC.

This clonotype has a count of ten or more. The chain is built from TRBV15 and TRBJ1-5; no firm D call. Germline assignment: CDR1 LNHNV and CDR2 YYDKDF (reference sequence). The CDR3 is made up of 12 amino acids. Trimming pared 0 bases from V and 5 bases from J, leaving 2 bases between. The CDR3 reads CATSRDYQPQHF. CDR3 sequence (DNA): TGTGCCACCAGCAGAGACTATCAGCCCCAGCATTTT.

The genes are TRBV5-1 and TRBJ2-6, with 8 positions matching TRBD1. The V segment lost 6 bases and the J segment 0 bases; nucleotides outside the gene matches: 11. In germline, CDR1 is SGHRS, CDR2 YFSETQ. The CDR3 is 18 residues long. The CDR3 nucleotides read TGCGCCAGCAACAACCCCGTTGGACAGGGCTCTGGGGCCAACGTCCTGACTTTC. Its translation: CASNNPVGQGSGANVLTF.

This clonotype was counted ten times or more. The chain carries TRBV20-1 and TRBJ2-2; no clear D. CDR1 and CDR2 from the germline V gene are DFQATT and SNEGSKA (reference sequence). The CDR3 has 11 amino acids. Trimming cost V 1 base and J 11 bases, with 8 bases left between them. CDR3 loop: CSARGGPELFF. The CDR3 DNA reads as TGCAGTGCTAGAGGGGGTCCTGAGCTGTTTTTT.

V and J are TRBV6-5 and TRBJ2-7; 10 nucleotides line up with TRBD2. The CDR3 runs 15 residues. Unmatched junction bases numbered 3, after V lost 2 bases and J lost 2 bases. The germline gives CDR1 MNHEY, CDR2 SVGAGI. CDR3 nucleotide sequence: TGTGCCAGCAGTTACAGGACTAGCGGAACCTACGAGCAGTACTTC. Translation: CASSYRTSGTYEQYF.

This clonotype was found a few times. This chain uses TRBV6-5 with TRBJ2-7, with D possibly being TRBD1 (5 bases). The CDR3 has 15 residues. V gave up 7 bases and J gave up 2 bases, with 18 bases separating them. Germline V gives CDR1 MNHEY, CDR2 SVGAGI. Here the CDR3 reads CASTSTREAPYEQYF. The CDR3 coding sequence is TGTGCCAGCACTTCAACCAGGGAAGCTCCCTACGAGCAGTACTTC.

This chain connects TRBV24-1 to TRBJ1-1; D not certain. Germline V gene data show CDR1 as KGHDR and CDR2 as SFDVKD. The CDR3 is made up of 15 amino acids. V lost 4 bases and J lost 1, with 12 bases in between. CDR3 sequence reads: CATSDLGRGNTEAFF. DNA for the CDR3: TGTGCCACCAGTGACCTGGGCCGGGGGAACACTGAAGCTTTCTTT.

J is TRBJ2-7 and V is TRBV12-3 or TRBV12-4, with D possibly being TRBD2 (5 bases). There are 15 residues in the CDR3. V dropped 3 bases and J dropped 5 bases, with 17 bases sitting between them. The CDR3 DNA sequence: TGTGCCAGCAGTTTCGAGAGGGTACGGGGTGACGAGCAGTACTTC. As protein: CASSFERVRGDEQYF.

This clonotype was recorded a few times. The V and J genes are TRBV27 and TRBJ2-5, with 7 bases identical to TRBD1. J was trimmed by 5 bases and V by 0 bases; bases with no gene match: 6. CDR3 size: 15 residues. Germline-derived CDR1 and CDR2 are MNHEY and SMNVEV (reference sequence). This CDR3 reads CASSLSLSQGETQYF. Here the CDR3 DNA reads TGTGCCAGCAGTTTATCTTTATCACAGGGGGAGACCCAGTACTTC.

This chain uses TRBV4-3 with TRBJ2-7; 9 bases agree with TRBD1. CDR1 and CDR2 (germline): LGHNA, YSLEER. The J segment lost 0 bases and the V segment lost 1 base, leaving 10 bases of the junction unmatched. There are 18 residues in the CDR3. The CDR3 is CASSQGYFGTGPSYEQYF. The CDR3 DNA sequence: TGCGCCAGCAGCCAAGGATATTTTGGGACAGGGCCCTCCTACGAGCAGTACTTC.

The V call is TRBV4-1, the J call TRBJ2-5, with D possibly TRBD1 on 6 matching bases. The CDR3 has 15 amino acids. The V gene lost 4 bases and the J gene lost 4 bases, with 16 bases spanning the gap. Germline values: CDR1 MGHRA, CDR2 YSYEKL. CDR3: CASSPYRLGGETQYF. CDR3 sequence (DNA): TGCGCCAGCAGCCCCTATAGGCTAGGGGGAGAGACCCAGTACTTC.

This clonotype was observed a few times. The chain combines TRBV12-3 or TRBV12-4 with TRBJ1-4; D remains unclear. V shed 5 bases and J shed 4 bases, with 11 bases lying between them. This CDR3 is 14 amino acids long. The CDR3 bases are TGTGCCAGCAGTCATCCATACTTTAATGAAAAACTGTTTTTT. Amino acids: CASSHPYFNEKLFF.

This clonotype showed up just a few times. The CDR3 loop is CASSYYVGSGSFDEQFF. The CDR3 region has the DNA TGTGCCAGCAGTTACTACGTGGGCAGCGGGAGTTTTGATGAGCAGTTCTTC. The chain joins TRBV6-5 to TRBJ2-1; TRBD2 aligns across 8 bases. The CDR3 is 17 amino acids. The J segment lost 8 bases and the V segment lost 1 base, leaving 13 bases of the junction unmatched. From germline, CDR1 is MNHEY and CDR2 SVGAGI.